The rows below give T cell receptor beta chains drawn from one sample of a study of blood T cell repertoires in COVID-19. The repertoire was sequenced with immunoSEQ multiplex PCR; TCRdb's copy has only in-frame clones and lacks some. This table has about 320,000 clones, around 83% appearing once. Sequencing used peripheral blood. The receptors originated from a woman aged 50 to 65 with acute or convalescent COVID-19. The CDR3 runs from the conserved cysteine through the conserved F or W. Each record gives: D gene, J gene, clone size, V gene, CDR3 DNA, CDR3 protein. A D gene is named only where the DNA matches it firmly. Clone size appears in some rows only: once, few, many, or a class for an expanded clone.

TRBD1	TRBJ1-5	-	TRBV6-1	TGTGCCAGCAGTGGGTGGGACAGCGGGTTGACCAATCAGCCCCAGCATTTT	CASSGWDSGLTNQPQHF
-	TRBJ2-7	-	TRBV5-6	TGTGCCAGCAGCGGCCTCAGGGGGGCCTACGAGCAGTACTTC	CASSGLRGAYEQYF
TRBD1	TRBJ1-5	-	TRBV30	TGTGCCTGGAGTGTAATGGGGACAGCAAATCAGCCCCAGCATTTT	CAWSVMGTANQPQHF
-	TRBJ2-1	-	TRBV7-3	TGTGCCAGCAGGAGAAGCCCGGGGGTTGACAATGAGCAGTTCTTC	CASRRSPGVDNEQFF
-	TRBJ1-1	few	TRBV11-2	TGTGCCAGCAGCTTAGTCGGAAGGGGGAAGACTGAAGCTTTCTTT	CASSLVGRGKTEAFF
-	TRBJ2-3	once	TRBV5-4	TGTGCCAGCAGCCGGGCAGGCGAGGGAGATACGCAGTATTTT	CASSRAGEGDTQYF
-	TRBJ2-7	-	TRBV6-2/TRBV6-3	TGTGCCAGCAGTTACTCGAAAGCAGGTAATACCTACGAGCAGTACTTC	CASSYSKAGNTYEQYF
TRBD2	TRBJ2-3	-	TRBV5-1	TGCGCCAGCAGTTCTAGCGGGTATAGCACAGATACGCAGTATTTT	CASSSSGYSTDTQYF
TRBD1	TRBJ2-1	-	TRBV4-1	TGCGCCAGCAGCCAGGCACAGGGGGCAGGTGAGCAGTTCTTC	CASSQAQGAGEQFF
-	TRBJ1-1	-	TRBV7-8	TGTGCCAGCAGCCTCGAGGCGGACACTGAAGCTTTTTTT	CASSLEADTEAFF
-	TRBJ1-2	-	TRBV28	TGTGCCAGCAGTTTGTGGCAGGCCTATGGCTACACCTTC	CASSLWQAYGYTF
TRBD1	TRBJ1-6	-	TRBV2	TGTGCCAGCCAGCAGGGGGCATTTTCACCCCTCCACTTT	CASQQGAFSPLHF
-	TRBJ1-5	few	TRBV5-6	TGTGCCAGCAGCTTAAGTACAGGGATCCCTCAGCCCCAGCATTTT	CASSLSTGIPQPQHF
-	TRBJ1-2	-	TRBV2	TGTGCCAGCAGTGAAGACAGCTGGCAAAGGGAGTACACCTTC	CASSEDSWQREYTF
TRBD1	TRBJ1-2	-	TRBV4-1	TGCGCCAGCAGCCAAGATAAGGACAGGACATATGGCTACACCTTC	CASSQDKDRTYGYTF
TRBD1	TRBJ1-6	-	TRBV9	TGTGCCAGCAGCGCGGGGGGGACAGGGAGAGATTCACCCCTCCACTTT	CASSAGGTGRDSPLHF
-	TRBJ2-2	-	TRBV7-3	TGTGCCAGCAGCTTAAATCGACTCACCGGGGAGCTGTTTTTT	CASSLNRLTGELFF
TRBD2	TRBJ2-1	-	TRBV7-2	TGTGCCAGCAGCCCGACCGGACTAGCGGGAACAGCTGGTCGTGAGCAGTTCTTC	CASSPTGLAGTAGREQFF
-	TRBJ1-5	-	TRBV25-1	TGTGCCAGCAGCCGAGAGGGCGCCAATCAGCCCCAGCATTTT	CASSREGANQPQHF
TRBD2	TRBJ2-3	few	TRBV7-8	TGTGCCAGCAGCGTCTCTAGCGGAGCGGGGCCAGATACGCAGTATTTT	CASSVSSGAGPDTQYF
-	TRBJ2-6	-	TRBV27	TGTGCCAGCTCGGGGTTTTCTGGGGCCAACGTCCTGACTTTC	CASSGFSGANVLTF
TRBD1	TRBJ1-5	-	TRBV6-1	TGTGCCAGCAGTGAAGTAAGGGGGCTTCGGCAGCCCCAGCATTTT	CASSEVRGLRQPQHF
-	TRBJ1-2	-	TRBV21-1	TGTGCCAGCAGCAACGATGACAGGGGAGGAGGCTACACCTTC	CASSNDDRGGGYTF
-	TRBJ1-2	once	TRBV7-8	TGTGCCAGCAGCGATATTTTAAGGGCCAGGGATGGCTACACCTTC	CASSDILRARDGYTF
TRBD2	TRBJ2-1	once	TRBV5-1	TGCGCCAGCAGCTCAGCGGGGGTCTCCTACAATGAGCAGTTCTTC	CASSSAGVSYNEQFF
-	TRBJ2-3	-	TRBV7-2	TGTGCCAGCAGCTTAACAGGCCCCGGGGATACGCAGTATTTT	CASSLTGPGDTQYF
-	TRBJ2-3	-	TRBV11-2	TGTGCCAGCTTGGGGACAAGGGGCACAGATACGCAGTATTTT	CASLGTRGTDTQYF
-	TRBJ2-1	-	TRBV4-1	TGCGCCAGCAGCCAAAACACCAACCGGGTCCCACCTTACAATGAGCAGTTCTTC	CASSQNTNRVPPYNEQFF
-	TRBJ1-2	-	TRBV6-5	TGTGCCAGCAGCCGGACAGCCTATGGCTACACCTTC	CASSRTAYGYTF
TRBD2	TRBJ2-5	-	TRBV5-5	TGTGCCAGCAGCCCCGGGGGGGGAGAGACCCAGTACTTC	CASSPGGGETQYF
-	TRBJ2-1	-	TRBV19	TGTGCCAGTAGTATCAGTGAGGGATCCTACAATGAGCAGTTCTTC	CASSISEGSYNEQFF
-	TRBJ1-3	-	TRBV5-6	TGTGCCAGCAGCGAGATTAGAAGCTCTGGAAACACCATATATTTT	CASSEIRSSGNTIYF
-	TRBJ1-1	-	TRBV5-4	TGTGCCAGCAGCTTACAGGCAGTCATGAACACTGAAGCTTTCTTT	CASSLQAVMNTEAFF
-	TRBJ2-3	-	TRBV24-1	TGTGCCATAATTCCGCGGGACCTCGGGGTAGATACGCAGTATTTT	CAIIPRDLGVDTQYF
-	TRBJ1-6	-	TRBV3-1/TRBV3-2	TGTGCCAGCAGCCAATTGCGGGGCCGCAATTCACCCCTCCACTTT	CASSQLRGRNSPLHF
-	TRBJ2-5	-	TRBV11-2	TGTGCCAGCAGCTTGGGGGGTGGGGCGTACCAAGAGACCCAGTACTTC	CASSLGGGAYQETQYF
-	TRBJ1-5	-	TRBV12-3/TRBV12-4	TGTGCCAGCAGTTTGGGGGAGGGGCCCCAGCATTTT	CASSLGEGPQHF